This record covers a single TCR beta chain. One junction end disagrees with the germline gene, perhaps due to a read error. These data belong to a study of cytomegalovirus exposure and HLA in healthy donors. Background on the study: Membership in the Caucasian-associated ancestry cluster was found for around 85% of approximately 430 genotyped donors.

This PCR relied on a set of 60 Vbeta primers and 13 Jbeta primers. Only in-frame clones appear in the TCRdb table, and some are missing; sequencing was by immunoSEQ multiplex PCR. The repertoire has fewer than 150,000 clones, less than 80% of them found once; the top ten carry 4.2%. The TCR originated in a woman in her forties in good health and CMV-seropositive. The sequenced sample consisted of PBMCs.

Here the CDR3 DNA reads TGTTCCAGCAGCCCAAGAGCTGCAACTAATGAAAAACTGTTTTTT. Residues: CSSSPRAATNEKLFF. The rearrangement joins TRBV7-9 to TRBJ1-4; unclear D gene. Germline CDR1 is SEHNR and CDR2 is FQNEAQ (reference sequence). The CDR3 contains 15 residues.